This T cell receptor (beta chain) was found in a study of T cell responses to AZD1222 COVID-19 vaccine. Assay used: immunoSEQ multiplex PCR; TCRdb lists only in-frame clones, some missing. The repertoire holds tens of thousands of clones, with roughly 90% as singletons. Losses at the gene ends were 7 bases for V and 5 bases for J; bases not matched to a gene: 19. In germline, CDR1 is SGHTA, CDR2 FQGTGA. CDR3 length equals 17 residues. The sequence came from an adult in good health. The rearrangement joins TRBV7-3 to TRBJ1-1; 7 bases fit TRBD1. The source was peripheral blood, collected on day 0 of MenACWY control vaccination. DNA for the CDR3: TGTGCCAGCATCGAACCACCGGGACAGCTTAGGTGTACTGAAGCTTTCTTT. Translating gives CASIEPPGQLRCTEAFF.